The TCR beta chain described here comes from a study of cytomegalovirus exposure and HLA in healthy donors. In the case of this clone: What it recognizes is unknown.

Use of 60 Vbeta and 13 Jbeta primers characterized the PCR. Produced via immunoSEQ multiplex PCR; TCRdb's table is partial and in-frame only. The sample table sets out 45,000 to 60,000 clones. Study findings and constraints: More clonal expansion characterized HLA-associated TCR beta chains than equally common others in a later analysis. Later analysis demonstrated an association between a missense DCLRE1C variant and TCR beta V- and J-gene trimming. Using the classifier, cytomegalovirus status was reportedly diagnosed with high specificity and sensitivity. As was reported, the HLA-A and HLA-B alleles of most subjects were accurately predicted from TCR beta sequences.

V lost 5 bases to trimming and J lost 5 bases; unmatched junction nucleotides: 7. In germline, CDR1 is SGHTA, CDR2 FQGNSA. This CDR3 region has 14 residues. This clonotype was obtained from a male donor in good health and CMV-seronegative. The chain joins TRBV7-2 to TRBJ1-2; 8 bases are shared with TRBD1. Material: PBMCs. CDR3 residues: CASSPGQGWYGYTF. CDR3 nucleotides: TGTGCCAGCAGCCCAGGACAGGGCTGGTATGGCTACACCTTC.